Sequencing of this TCR beta chain was carried out in a study of control samples from healthy donors and cancer patients. Generated by immunoSEQ multiplex PCR, the TCRdb table keeps only in-frame clones and is missing some. The data contain under 200,000 clones, just over 90% of them singletons. The source of this sequence is a woman in her fifties or sixties in good health. Input material: blood.

This chain's CDR3 is CATSRDGGWGYNEQFF. The DNA of the CDR3 is TGTGCCACCAGCAGAGATGGGGGCTGGGGGTACAATGAGCAGTTCTTC. The chain joins TRBV15 to TRBJ2-1; D might be TRBD1 (6 bases). The CDR3 is 16 amino acids. The ends were cut back, 0 bases at V and 4 bases at J, with 13 bases in the middle. CDR1 is LNHNV and CDR2 is YYDKDF in the germline V gene (reference sequence). Supplemented by reference TRBV15 and TRBJ2-1, the full variable domain reads DAMVIQNPRYQVTQFGKPVTLSCSQTLNHNVMYWYQQKSSQAPKLLFHYYDKDFNNEADTPDNFQSRRPNTSFCFLDIRSPGLGDTAMYLCATSRDGGWGYNEQFFGPGTRLTVL.